This TCR beta chain emerged from a study of OX40 agonist ivuxolimab in advanced cancers. Study-level background: Hepatocellular carcinoma, melanoma, renal cell or head and neck cancer was diagnosed in the dose-escalation patients. Males comprised 82.7% of the group, whose mean age was about 60 years (range 23 to 79). The study's findings and limits: The study found that CD8+ T cells averaged more expanded clones than CD4+.

Only in-frame clones appear in the TCRdb table, and some are missing; sequencing was by immunoSEQ multiplex PCR. Here the sample spans approximately 60,000 clones, about nine tenths being singletons. Note on this clone: The antigen is not known.

V dropped 6 bases and J dropped 0; count of bases not matched to a gene: 6. The CDR3 runs 15 residues. Germline assignment: CDR1 SEHNR and CDR2 FQNEAQ (reference sequence). Sample: CD4+ or CD8+ T cells sorted from blood, taken in a trial of the OX40 agonist ivuxolimab. V is TRBV7-9 and J is TRBJ2-3, with 7 bases lining up with TRBD2. This receptor was obtained from an adult with an advanced solid tumor such as melanoma, head and neck, liver or kidney cancer. The DNA of the CDR3 is TGTGCCAGCAGGAGCAGAGCGGGGAGCACAGATACGCAGTATTTT. Translation: CASRSRAGSTDTQYF. Combining the CDR3 with reference TRBV7-9 and TRBJ2-3 gives the whole variable domain DTGVSQNPRHKITKRGQNVTFRCDPISEHNRLYWYRQTLGQGPEFLTYFQNEAQLEKSRLLSDRFSAERPKGSFSTLEIQRTEQGDSAMYLCASRSRAGSTDTQYFGPGTRLTVL.